Each of the 25 T cell receptor beta chains below was sequenced from the same sample in a study of T-cell memory formation after mild COVID-19. Via MiXCR, TCRdb re-called the 5' RACE reads, giving one row per CDR3 protein. The sample has 200,000 to 250,000 distinct CDR3 sequences, 9.4% seen once. Source material: PBMCs or a T cell subset sorted from them (not recorded which). The receptors were sampled from a man younger than 30 who had mild COVID-19 (a few samples of this study predate the infection). Cell type and time point are not known.

The chain carries TRBV12-3 or TRBV12-4 and TRBJ2-7; D might be TRBD1 (6 bases). This CDR3 region has 15 residues. Trimming shortened V by 3 bases and J by 5 bases, and 17 bases separated the two germline ends. DNA for the CDR3: TGTGCCAGCAGTTTGGGGGCAGGGACCAGCGACGAGCAGTACTTC. Its protein is CASSLGAGTSDEQYF.

In its sample, this clonotype was seen a few times. The V gene is TRBV5-6, the J gene TRBJ1-2; D not certain. The CDR3 covers 14 residues. Between the trimmed V and J ends, which lost 0 bases and 5 bases, there was a span of 11 bases. CDR1 and CDR2 from the germline V gene are SGHDT and YYEEEE. CDR3 sequence reads: CASSLEGRWYGYTF. The DNA for the CDR3 is TGTGCCAGCAGCTTGGAGGGCAGATGGTATGGCTACACCTTC.

The chain joins TRBV6-2 or TRBV6-3 to TRBJ2-1; D call uncertain. The CDR3 totals 13 residues. The V end lost 5 bases, the J end lost 6 bases, and 11 bases lay between the germline ends. Germline lookup yields CDR1 MNHEY and CDR2 SVGEGT. This CDR3 is CASSLLSPNEQFF. DNA of the CDR3: TGTGCCAGCAGTCTACTTTCGCCCAATGAGCAGTTCTTC.

In this sample, this clonotype turned up a few times. This sequence joins TRBV7-8 and TRBJ2-7; no definite D call. The CDR3 extends over 15 amino acids. Trimming took off 1 base at V and 1 base at J, with 11 bases between the two ends. The V gene's germline CDR1 is SGHVS and CDR2 FQNEAQ. The CDR3 region has the DNA TGTGCCAGCAGCTTAGTAGGAGACAAATCCTACGAGCAGTACGTC. It yields the protein CASSLVGDKSYEQYV.

There are a few counts of this clonotype. The V and J genes are TRBV7-2 and TRBJ1-5; no definite D call. CDR1 and CDR2 from the germline V gene are SGHTA and FQGNSA. The CDR3 extends over 14 amino acids. V gave up 1 base and J gave up 6 bases, with 10 bases separating them. CDR3 region: CASSLEPNVQPQHF. The CDR3 DNA reads TGTGCCAGCAGCTTAGAACCTAATGTTCAGCCCCAGCATTTT.

The J gene is TRBJ2-7, the V gene TRBV5-6; D tentatively fits TRBD1 or TRBD2 (6 bases each). V was cut by 6 bases and J by 3 bases, with 19 bases left in between. This CDR3 has 15 amino acids. Germline CDR1 SGHDT, CDR2 YYEEEE. CDR3 nucleotide sequence: TGTGCCAGCACCTCGGAGGGGGGATTGGACTACGAGCAGTACTTC. Protein sequence: CASTSEGGLDYEQYF.

The chain joins TRBV4-3 to TRBJ1-5, with a possible D match to TRBD1 (5 bases). The V gene's germline CDR1 is LGHNA and CDR2 YSLEER. Trimming removed 0 bases from V and 7 bases from J, with 13 bases in between. The CDR3 sequence is 15 residues long. The CDR3 sequence is CASSQDGGLQQPQHF. In DNA form, the CDR3 reads TGCGCCAGCAGCCAAGATGGGGGGTTACAGCAGCCCCAGCATTTT.

This clonotype has at least ten counts. The rearrangement uses TRBV5-1 and TRBJ2-1, with 8 bases matching TRBD2. The length of the CDR3 is 16 residues. Germline values: CDR1 SGHRS, CDR2 YFSETQ. With 2 bases clipped from V and 0 bases from J, the junction kept 4 bases outside the gene matches. The CDR3 region is CASSFSGGSSYNEQFF. In nucleotides, the CDR3 is TGCGCCAGCAGCTTCAGCGGGGGAAGCTCCTACAATGAGCAGTTCTTC.

The chain links TRBV12-3 or TRBV12-4 to TRBJ2-1, with D perhaps TRBD2 (6 bases). This CDR3 has 11 amino acids. V lost 3 bases and J 11 bases, leaving 8 bases between the germline ends. CDR3 region: CASSFRGKQFF. The CDR3 nucleotides read TGTGCCAGCAGTTTTCGCGGGAAGCAGTTCTTC.

The chain links TRBV27 to TRBJ2-2, with D tentatively TRBD1 or TRBD2 (6 bases each). V lost 2 bases and J 9 bases, leaving 13 bases between the germline ends. The CDR3 consists of 14 residues. CDR1 and CDR2 from the germline V gene are MNHEY and SMNVEV (reference sequence). The CDR3 loop reads CASSLQYGGRELFF. CDR3 sequence (DNA): TGTGCCAGCAGTTTACAGTACGGGGGCAGGGAGCTGTTTTTT.

The rearrangement uses TRBV18 and TRBJ1-5; the D is unclear. Germline V gene data show CDR1 as KGHSH and CDR2 as LQKENI. There are 14 residues in the CDR3. Trimming took 11 bases from V and 2 from J, leaving 16 bases between them. CDR3 region: CASGEGSGNQPQHF. In DNA, the CDR3 is TGTGCCTCGGGAGAAGGGTCGGGCAATCAGCCCCAGCATTTT.

The rearrangement joins TRBV19 to TRBJ2-2, with 8 bases that match TRBD2. Losses at the gene ends were 5 bases for V and 8 bases for J; bases not matched to a gene: 10. This CDR3 is built from 15 residues. The germline CDR1 and CDR2 sequences are LNHDA and SQIVND (reference sequence). For the CDR3, the DNA is TGTGCCAGTAGTCGAAGCGGGGGACACGGGGGGGAGCTGTTTTTT. Translated, it gives CASSRSGGHGGELFF.

There are many counts of this clonotype. V is TRBV12-3 or TRBV12-4 and J is TRBJ1-4; D is uncertain. The V end was cut by 7 bases, the J end by 3 bases, with 9 bases between. The CDR3 is made up of 13 amino acids. The CDR3 DNA is TGTGCCAGCACAAACAGAGCTAATGAAAAACTGTTTTTT. Residues: CASTNRANEKLFF.

The chain has TRBV5-6 and TRBJ1-6; 12 nucleotides line up with TRBD1. The V segment lost 7 bases and the J segment 9 bases; nucleotides outside the gene matches: 2. CDR1 and CDR2 (germline): SGHDT, YYEEEE. The CDR3 runs 13 residues. The CDR3 bases are TGTGCCAGCGGGACAGGGGGCGCTTCACCCCTCCACTTT. Translated: CASGTGGASPLHF.

The rearrangement links TRBV9 to TRBJ1-2, with D possibly TRBD1 on 5 matching bases. Germline values: CDR1 SGDLS, CDR2 YYNGEE. V was trimmed by 3 bases and J by 4 bases, leaving 10 bases between them. This CDR3 has 13 residues. The DNA for the CDR3 is TGTGCCAGCAGCGAGGGGTCTAGCTATGGCTACACCTTC. This gives the protein CASSEGSSYGYTF.

This chain uses TRBV4-1 with TRBJ2-1; the match to TRBD2 covers 8 bases. Germline-derived CDR1 and CDR2 are MGHRA and YSYEKL. V trimming: 4 bases; J trimming: 0 bases; junction bases outside the gene matches: 17. The length of the CDR3 is 20 residues. The DNA of the CDR3 is TGCGCCAGCAGCCCGCAACGGGTTACAATCAGCGGGGGCTCCTACAATGAGCAGTTCTTC. This gives the protein CASSPQRVTISGGSYNEQFF.

This clonotype was counted only a few times. V gene TRBV12-3 or TRBV12-4 combines with J gene TRBJ2-5, with 8 positions matching TRBD1. V shed 5 bases, J shed 5 bases, and the junction held 10 bases outside the gene matches. The CDR3 runs 15 residues. In DNA form, the CDR3 reads TGTGCCAGCAGTGTCTCCAGGGGGCTGCTGGAGACCCAGTACTTC. Its translation: CASSVSRGLLETQYF.

This clonotype appeared a few times. The V gene is TRBV7-9, the J gene TRBJ1-6; 9 bases agree with TRBD1. The CDR3 has 15 residues. With 5 bases clipped from V and 6 bases from J, the junction kept 5 bases outside the gene matches. Germline lookup yields CDR1 SEHNR and CDR2 FQNEAQ (reference sequence). The CDR3 region is CASSLRDRANSPLHF. In DNA form, the CDR3 reads TGTGCCAGCAGCCTCCGGGACAGGGCTAATTCACCCCTCCACTTT.

The gene calls are TRBV12-3 or TRBV12-4 and TRBJ2-1; D not resolved. Between the trimmed V and J ends, which lost 6 bases and 7 bases, there was a span of 10 bases. The CDR3 runs to 12 residues. CDR3 bases: TGTGCCAGCAGAAACGGCAGGAATGAGCAGTTCTTC. The encoded protein is CASRNGRNEQFF.

The genes are TRBV5-1 and TRBJ2-7; 7 nucleotides match TRBD2. Per the germline V gene, CDR1 is SGHRS and CDR2 is YFSETQ. The CDR3 spans 13 residues. With V trimmed by 4 bases and J by 5 bases, 6 bases remained unmatched. CDR3 sequence: CASSVREGNEQYF. The CDR3 region has the DNA TGCGCCAGCAGCGTGAGGGAGGGAAACGAGCAGTACTTC. The full variable domain, its missing parts supplied by reference TRBV5-1 and TRBJ2-7, is KAGVTQTPRYLIKTRGQQVTLSCSPISGHRSVSWYQQTPGQGLQFLFEYFSETQRNKGNFPGRFSGRQFSNSRSEMNVSTLELGDSALYLCASSVREGNEQYFGPGTRLTVT.

The chain joins TRBV7-2 to TRBJ1-1; D is unresolved. This CDR3 contains 14 residues. Trimming cost V 5 bases and J 3 bases, with 13 bases left between them. The germline V gene has CDR1 SGHTA and CDR2 FQGNSA. The CDR3 nucleotides are TGTGCCAGCAGCGCCACGGTCTCAGACACTGAAGCTTTCTTT. This translates into CASSATVSDTEAFF.

This chain uses TRBV6-6 with TRBJ2-5; D is undetermined. This CDR3 has 14 amino acids. V gave up 5 bases and J gave up 4 bases, with 14 bases separating them. The germline V gene has CDR1 MNHNY and CDR2 SVGAGI (reference sequence). The CDR3 coding sequence is TGTGCCAGCAGTCCTACGCGCAGCCGAGAGACCCAGTACTTC. It codes for CASSPTRSRETQYF.

This clonotype was detected a few times. The chain uses TRBV24-1 and TRBJ2-1, with 8 bases fitting TRBD1. Germline-derived CDR1 and CDR2 are KGHDR and SFDVKD. J was trimmed by 8 bases and V by 9 bases; bases with no gene match: 11. The CDR3 is 14 residues long. The CDR3: CATEGQDGVDEQFF. The CDR3 bases are TGTGCCACCGAGGGACAGGATGGAGTCGATGAGCAGTTCTTC.

This clonotype was counted a few times. This chain uses TRBV29-1 with TRBJ1-1; no clear D gene. Trimming stripped 6 bases from V and 3 bases from J, with 20 bases between. CDR3 length: 15 amino acids. Germline lookup yields CDR1 SQVTM and CDR2 ANQGSEA. The CDR3 DNA is TGCAGCGTGATCCTCCCATACCGAGGAGACACTGAAGCTTTCTTT. Its translation is CSVILPYRGDTEAFF.

The chain combines TRBV27 with TRBJ2-3; unclear D gene. V lost 8 bases and J 6 bases, leaving 15 bases between the germline ends. The length of the CDR3 is 13 residues. In germline, CDR1 is MNHEY, CDR2 SMNVEV (reference sequence). The chain's CDR3 is CASARLQADTQYF. The CDR3 DNA sequence: TGTGCCAGCGCCCGCCTCCAAGCCGATACGCAGTATTTT.